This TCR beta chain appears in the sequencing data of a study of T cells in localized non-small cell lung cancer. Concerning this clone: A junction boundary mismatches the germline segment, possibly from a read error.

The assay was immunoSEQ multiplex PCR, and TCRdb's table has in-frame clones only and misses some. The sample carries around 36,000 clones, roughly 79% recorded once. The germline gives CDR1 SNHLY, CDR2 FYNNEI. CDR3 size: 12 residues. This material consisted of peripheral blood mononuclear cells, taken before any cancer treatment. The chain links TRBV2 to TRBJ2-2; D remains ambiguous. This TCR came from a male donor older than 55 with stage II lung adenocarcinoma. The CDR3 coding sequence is TGTGCCAGCAGAGAAGTATCCGGGGAGCTGTTTTTT. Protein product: CASREVSGELFF.